The next 25 T cell receptor beta chains were all read from a single sample in a study of T cells in localized non-small cell lung cancer. Profiling relied on immunoSEQ multiplex PCR, and the TCRdb table lists in-frame clones only, not all of them. The data hold more than 45,000 clones, with around 86% observed a single time. The sequencing used peripheral blood, collected before any cancer treatment. The receptors come from a male donor aged 60 or older with stage III squamous cell lung carcinoma.

This clone was picked up one time. The V and J genes are TRBV28 and TRBJ2-1; 7 positions agree with TRBD2. The J segment lost 7 bases and the V segment lost 7 bases, leaving 13 bases of the junction unmatched. The CDR3 contains 15 residues. Germline assignment: CDR1 MDHEN and CDR2 SYDVKM. The CDR3 here is CASTSTGTTLNEQFF. As DNA, the CDR3 is TGTGCCAGCACCTCGACCGGGACTACCCTTAATGAGCAGTTCTTC. Full variable domain (missing parts from reference TRBV28 and TRBJ2-1): DVKVTQSSRYLVKRTGEKVFLECVQDMDHENMFWYRQDPGLGLRLIYFSYDVKMKEKGDIPEGYSVSREKKERFSLILESASTNQTSMYLCASTSTGTTLNEQFFGPGTRLTVL.

The chain employs TRBV4-2 and TRBJ1-2, with D tentatively TRBD1 (5 bases). This CDR3 contains 15 residues. Germline values: CDR1 LGHNA, CDR2 YNFKEQ. V was trimmed by 0 bases and J by 2 bases, leaving 10 bases between them. The CDR3: CASSQESRVNYGYTF. The CDR3 region has the DNA TGTGCCAGCAGCCAAGAGTCCAGGGTAAACTATGGCTACACCTTC.

This clone occurred a few times. This chain uses TRBV4-3 with TRBJ1-5; 7 bases agree with TRBD1. Germline CDR1 reads LGHNA; CDR2 reads YSLEER. CDR3 size: 16 residues. V shed 0 bases, J shed 4 bases, and the junction held 6 bases outside the gene matches. CDR3 bases: TGCGCCAGCAGCCAAGAGACAGGGCGGGGGAATCAGCCCCAGCATTTT. Translated, it gives CASSQETGRGNQPQHF.

J is TRBJ2-7 and V is TRBV28; D not resolved. Trimming removed 6 bases from V and 3 bases from J, with 9 bases in between. Germline V gene sequence: CDR1 MDHEN, CDR2 SYDVKM. The CDR3 runs to 12 residues. Written as DNA, the CDR3 is TGTGCCAGCAGATCCACACTCTACGAGCAGTACTTC. Translation: CASRSTLYEQYF.

The table lists this clone with a count of one. The V call is TRBV2, the J call TRBJ2-5; TRBD1 agrees at 7 bases. Germline V gene data show CDR1 as SNHLY and CDR2 as FYNNEI. Germline trimming cut 5 bases from V and 4 bases from J; bases unmatched to any gene: 4. The CDR3 covers 13 residues. CDR3 in DNA: TGTGCCAGCAGTACGACAGGGCGAGAGACCCAGTACTTC. It codes for CASSTTGRETQYF.

The J gene is TRBJ1-5, the V gene TRBV27; unclear D gene. Trimming shortened V by 3 bases and J by 6 bases, and 6 bases separated the two germline ends. This CDR3 contains 12 residues. Germline V gene lookup returns CDR1 MNHEY and CDR2 SMNVEV (reference sequence). CDR3 coding DNA: TGTGCCAGCAGTTTTACGGGTCAGCCCCAGCATTTT. This sequence encodes CASSFTGQPQHF.

The gene calls are TRBV19 and TRBJ2-3; 10 bases are a match to TRBD1. Germline loops: CDR1 LNHDA, CDR2 SQIVND (reference sequence). The CDR3 is 15 residues long. With 4 bases clipped from V and 4 bases from J, the junction kept 5 bases outside the gene matches. CDR3 in DNA: TGTGCCAGTAGTACCGGACAGGGGGACCCAGATACGCAGTATTTT. Encoded protein: CASSTGQGDPDTQYF.

The CDR3 bases are TGTGCCAGCAGCCAAGAACTCAGCTCCTACAATGAGCAGTTCTTC. Residues: CASSQELSSYNEQFF. V is TRBV5-6 and J is TRBJ2-1; no definite D call. The germline V and J ends were trimmed by 4 bases and 0 bases, with 11 bases remaining between them. This CDR3 has 15 amino acids. The V gene's germline CDR1 is SGHDT and CDR2 YYEEEE.

This sequence joins TRBV6-5 and TRBJ2-7; no firm D call. V lost 6 bases and J lost 7, with 13 bases in between. CDR3 length: 12 amino acids. Looked up from germline, CDR1 is MNHEY and CDR2 is SVGAGI. In DNA, the CDR3 is TGTGCCAGCAGACAACTCGTAGGAGAGCAGTACTTC. Its translation is CASRQLVGEQYF.

The J gene is TRBJ2-3, the V gene TRBV7-3, with no clear D. Germline assignment: CDR1 SGHTA and CDR2 FQGTGA. V was pared by 1 base and J by 4 bases, with 9 bases between. This CDR3 contains 14 residues. The CDR3 region has the DNA TGTGCCAGCAGCTTAAACGGCCGCGCAGATACGCAGTATTTT. Amino acids: CASSLNGRADTQYF.

The chain is built from TRBV27 and TRBJ1-5; TRBD1 is a possible D gene (5 bases). The V and J ends lost 6 bases and 3 bases respectively, with 9 bases between them. Germline-derived CDR1 and CDR2 are MNHEY and SMNVEV (reference sequence). This CDR3 spans 13 amino acids. The DNA for the CDR3 is TGTGCCAGCAGGACGGGGGACAATCAGCCCCAGCATTTT. Translated, it gives CASRTGDNQPQHF.

The chain uses TRBV18 and TRBJ1-1; 7 positions match TRBD1. V was pared by 5 bases and J by 3 bases, with 15 bases of the junction left unmatched. In germline, CDR1 is KGHSH, CDR2 LQKENI. This CDR3 is built from 17 residues. As DNA, the CDR3 is TGTGCCAGCTCATTCCGACAGGGCGGGTCAGGGGACACTGAAGCTTTCTTT. It yields the protein CASSFRQGGSGDTEAFF.

V usage is TRBV25-1 and J usage is TRBJ2-7; D remains ambiguous. Germline loops: CDR1 MGHDK, CDR2 SYGVNS. This CDR3 is 15 amino acids long. The V gene lost 2 bases and the J gene lost 1 base, with 12 bases spanning the gap. CDR3 sequence: CASSELRSPSYEQYF. CDR3 nucleotides: TGTGCCAGCAGTGAACTGAGGTCTCCTTCCTACGAGCAGTACTTC.

The chain links TRBV25-1 to TRBJ1-3; D unresolved. This CDR3 comprises 16 residues. The ends were cut back, 6 bases at V and 2 bases at J, with 17 bases in the middle. CDR1 and CDR2 (germline): MGHDK, SYGVNS. CDR3 protein: CASSLGSAMAGNTIYF. The CDR3 coding sequence is TGTGCCAGCAGCTTGGGATCTGCAATGGCTGGAAACACCATATATTTT. Together with reference TRBV25-1 and TRBJ1-3, the CDR3 gives the full variable domain: EADIYQTPRYLVIGTGKKITLECSQTMGHDKMYWYQQDPGMELHLIHYSYGVNSTEKGDLSSESTVSRIRTEHFPLTLESARPSHTSQYLCASSLGSAMAGNTIYFGEGSWLTVV.

The chain recombines TRBV28 with TRBJ1-5; D gene unclear. The CDR3 covers 12 residues. Germline V CDR1 and CDR2: MDHEN, SYDVKM. V lost 3 bases and J lost 12, with 12 bases in between. The CDR3 sequence is CASSFGNLGQHF. DNA for the CDR3: TGTGCCAGCAGTTTTGGTAACCTAGGCCAGCATTTT.

This chain uses TRBV6-1 with TRBJ2-5; D is unresolved. The J call may be mistaken, given a closer DNA end match to TRBJ2-7. CDR3 length: 15 amino acids. CDR1 is MNHNS and CDR2 is SASEGT in the germline V gene. The CDR3 spells CASSEAWTYSYEQYF. DNA of the CDR3: TGTGCCAGCAGTGAAGCGTGGACGTACTCCTACGAGCAGTACTTC.

The chain employs TRBV7-6 and TRBJ2-7, with 9 nucleotides matching TRBD2. The CDR3 covers 15 residues. Germline V gene data show CDR1 as SGHVS and CDR2 as FNYEAQ. V gave up 1 base and J gave up 3 bases; unmatched junction bases: 4. The CDR3 region has the DNA TGTGCCAGCAGCTTAGAAATTAGCGGGAGCTACGAGCAGTACTTC. Translated: CASSLEISGSYEQYF.

This clone was picked up many times. The chain employs TRBV5-6 and TRBJ1-2; TRBD1 is a possible D gene (6 bases). V was clipped by 6 bases and J by 5 bases, with 20 bases between them. From germline, CDR1 is SGHDT and CDR2 YYEEEE. The CDR3 spans 15 residues. The CDR3 loop is CASTPLGGIEYGYTF. CDR3 in DNA: TGTGCCAGCACCCCATTAGGGGGGATCGAATATGGCTACACCTTC.

This clone came up a few times. CDR3 DNA sequence: TGTGCCAGCAGCTTAAGTAGCGGGAGGGGGTACGAGCAGTACTTC. As protein: CASSLSSGRGYEQYF. The V gene is TRBV7-9, the J gene TRBJ2-7; 11 nucleotides align to TRBD2. In germline, CDR1 is SEHNR, CDR2 FQNEAQ (reference sequence). Trimming took 2 bases from V and 4 from J; bases not matched to a gene: 4. The CDR3 sequence is 15 residues long. Combining the CDR3 with reference TRBV7-9 and TRBJ2-7 gives the whole variable domain DTGVSQNPRHKITKRGQNVTFRCDPISEHNRLYWYRQTLGQGPEFLTYFQNEAQLEKSRLLSDRFSAERPKGSFSTLEIQRTEQGDSAMYLCASSLSSGRGYEQYFGPGTRLTVT.

This chain links TRBV4-2 with TRBJ2-7, with 8 bases aligning to TRBD1. CDR1 and CDR2 (germline): LGHNA, YNFKEQ. J lost 2 bases, V lost 1 base, and 1 base had no gene match. The CDR3 consists of 14 residues. Here the CDR3 DNA reads TGTGCCAGCAGCCAAGGACAGGGGACCTACGAGCAGTACTTC. Protein: CASSQGQGTYEQYF.

The DNA for the CDR3 is TGTGCCAGCAGCTTAGACGGCGGGGGTGAAATCAATGAGCAGTTCTTC. Protein: CASSLDGGGEINEQFF. The rearrangement uses TRBV7-9 and TRBJ2-1; 7 nucleotides align to TRBD2. In germline, CDR1 is SEHNR, CDR2 FQNEAQ (reference sequence). CDR3 length equals 16 residues. The ends lost 1 base at V and 6 bases at J; junction bases unmatched: 9.

The J gene is TRBJ1-4, the V gene TRBV19; D is unclear. The germline V gene encodes CDR1 LNHDA and CDR2 SQIVND (reference sequence). V was shortened by 3 bases and J by 3 bases, with 11 bases between the two germline ends. This CDR3 has 15 amino acids. The CDR3 DNA sequence: TGTGCCAGTAGTATCTACAGCGAGGCTAATGAAAAACTGTTTTTT. Protein: CASSIYSEANEKLFF.

The chain carries TRBV6-1 and TRBJ2-3; D is possibly TRBD1 or TRBD2 (5 bases each). Germline CDR1 reads MNHNS; CDR2 reads SASEGT. CDR3 length: 14 residues. V lost 4 bases to trimming and J lost 1 base, with 9 bases between them. CDR3 residues: CASSARDGTDTQYF. The CDR3 DNA follows: TGTGCCAGCAGTGCTCGGGACGGCACAGATACGCAGTATTTT.

The chain has TRBV5-6 and TRBJ1-2; maybe TRBD1 (5 bases). The CDR3 is 13 residues long. Trimming pared 0 bases from V and 8 bases from J, leaving 11 bases between. The germline V gene has CDR1 SGHDT and CDR2 YYEEEE. CDR3 amino acids: CASSLGQGGGYTF. DNA for the CDR3: TGTGCCAGCAGCTTGGGTCAGGGAGGCGGCTACACCTTC.

The chain combines TRBV2 with TRBJ1-5; D uncertain. Per the germline V gene, CDR1 is SNHLY and CDR2 is FYNNEI. With 4 bases removed from V and 5 bases from J, the gap between germline ends came to 12 bases. The CDR3 has 14 amino acids. The CDR3 coding sequence is TGTGCCAGCAGTGTAGAGTTGGGCGATCAGCCCCAGCATTTT. Protein sequence: CASSVELGDQPQHF.